The sample holds many counts of the clone carrying this T cell receptor (beta chain). No antigen is known for it. These data originate in a study of T cells in Graves' hyperthyroidism and ophthalmopathy. Study overall: The blood sample was taken at first diagnosis, before treatment began.

Overall study findings and caveats: With a median lead of about six months before onset, the model predicted ophthalmopathy.

The CDR3 has 14 amino acids. The V gene's germline CDR1 is SGHDT and CDR2 YYEEEE. Trimming cost V 5 bases and J 0 bases, with 10 bases left between them. From RNA transcripts, TCR beta CDR3 regions were amplified. Using the HTBI primer set, a first-round RT-PCR was run on the TCR CDR3. A single record per CDR3 protein comes from TCRdb applying MiXCR to the multiplex PCR reads. The table lists over 350,000 distinct CDR3 sequences, over 12% of them singletons. Uncontrolled infection, other autoimmune disease, pregnancy or lactation disqualified patients from enrolment. The sequencing input was blood. This clonotype was obtained from a man younger than 30 with Graves' ophthalmopathy. This rearrangement joins TRBV5-6 to TRBJ2-3; D unclear. CDR3 in amino acids: CASSQLSSTDTQYF. For the CDR3, the DNA is TGTGCCAGCAGTCAACTTAGTAGCACAGATACGCAGTATTTT. Full variable domain (outside the CDR3, taken from reference TRBV5-6 and TRBJ2-3): DAGVTQSPTHLIKTRGQQVTLRCSPKSGHDTVSWYQQALGQGPQFIFQYYEEEERQRGNFPDRFSGHQFPNYSSELNVNALLLGDSALYLCASSQLSSTDTQYFGPGTRLTVL.